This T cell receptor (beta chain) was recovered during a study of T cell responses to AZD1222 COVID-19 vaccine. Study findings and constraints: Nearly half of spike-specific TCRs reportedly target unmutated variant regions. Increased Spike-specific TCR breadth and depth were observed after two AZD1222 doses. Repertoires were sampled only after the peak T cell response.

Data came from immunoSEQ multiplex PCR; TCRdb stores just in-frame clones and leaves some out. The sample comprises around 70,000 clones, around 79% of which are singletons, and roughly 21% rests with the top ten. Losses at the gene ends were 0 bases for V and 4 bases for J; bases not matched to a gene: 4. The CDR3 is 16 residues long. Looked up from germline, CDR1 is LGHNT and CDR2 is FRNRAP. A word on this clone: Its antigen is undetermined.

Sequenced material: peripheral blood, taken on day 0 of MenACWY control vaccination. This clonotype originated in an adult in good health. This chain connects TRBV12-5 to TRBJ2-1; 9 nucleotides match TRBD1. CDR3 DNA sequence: TGTGCTAGTGGTTTGGTGACAGGGGGACGTTACAATGAGCAGTTCTTC. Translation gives CASGLVTGGRYNEQFF.